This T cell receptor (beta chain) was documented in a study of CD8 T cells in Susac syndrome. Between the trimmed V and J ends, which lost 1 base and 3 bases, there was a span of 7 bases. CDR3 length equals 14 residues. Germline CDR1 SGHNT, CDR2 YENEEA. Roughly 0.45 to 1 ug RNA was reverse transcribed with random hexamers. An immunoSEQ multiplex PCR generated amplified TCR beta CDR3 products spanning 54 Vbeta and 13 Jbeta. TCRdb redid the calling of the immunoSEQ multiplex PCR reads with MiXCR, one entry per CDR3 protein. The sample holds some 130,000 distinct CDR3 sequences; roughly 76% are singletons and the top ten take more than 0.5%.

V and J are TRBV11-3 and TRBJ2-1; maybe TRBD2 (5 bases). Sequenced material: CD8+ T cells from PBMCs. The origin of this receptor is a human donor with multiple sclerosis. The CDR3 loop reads CASSLGDYYNEQFF. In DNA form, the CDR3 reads TGTGCCAGCAGCTTAGGTGACTACTACAATGAGCAGTTCTTC.